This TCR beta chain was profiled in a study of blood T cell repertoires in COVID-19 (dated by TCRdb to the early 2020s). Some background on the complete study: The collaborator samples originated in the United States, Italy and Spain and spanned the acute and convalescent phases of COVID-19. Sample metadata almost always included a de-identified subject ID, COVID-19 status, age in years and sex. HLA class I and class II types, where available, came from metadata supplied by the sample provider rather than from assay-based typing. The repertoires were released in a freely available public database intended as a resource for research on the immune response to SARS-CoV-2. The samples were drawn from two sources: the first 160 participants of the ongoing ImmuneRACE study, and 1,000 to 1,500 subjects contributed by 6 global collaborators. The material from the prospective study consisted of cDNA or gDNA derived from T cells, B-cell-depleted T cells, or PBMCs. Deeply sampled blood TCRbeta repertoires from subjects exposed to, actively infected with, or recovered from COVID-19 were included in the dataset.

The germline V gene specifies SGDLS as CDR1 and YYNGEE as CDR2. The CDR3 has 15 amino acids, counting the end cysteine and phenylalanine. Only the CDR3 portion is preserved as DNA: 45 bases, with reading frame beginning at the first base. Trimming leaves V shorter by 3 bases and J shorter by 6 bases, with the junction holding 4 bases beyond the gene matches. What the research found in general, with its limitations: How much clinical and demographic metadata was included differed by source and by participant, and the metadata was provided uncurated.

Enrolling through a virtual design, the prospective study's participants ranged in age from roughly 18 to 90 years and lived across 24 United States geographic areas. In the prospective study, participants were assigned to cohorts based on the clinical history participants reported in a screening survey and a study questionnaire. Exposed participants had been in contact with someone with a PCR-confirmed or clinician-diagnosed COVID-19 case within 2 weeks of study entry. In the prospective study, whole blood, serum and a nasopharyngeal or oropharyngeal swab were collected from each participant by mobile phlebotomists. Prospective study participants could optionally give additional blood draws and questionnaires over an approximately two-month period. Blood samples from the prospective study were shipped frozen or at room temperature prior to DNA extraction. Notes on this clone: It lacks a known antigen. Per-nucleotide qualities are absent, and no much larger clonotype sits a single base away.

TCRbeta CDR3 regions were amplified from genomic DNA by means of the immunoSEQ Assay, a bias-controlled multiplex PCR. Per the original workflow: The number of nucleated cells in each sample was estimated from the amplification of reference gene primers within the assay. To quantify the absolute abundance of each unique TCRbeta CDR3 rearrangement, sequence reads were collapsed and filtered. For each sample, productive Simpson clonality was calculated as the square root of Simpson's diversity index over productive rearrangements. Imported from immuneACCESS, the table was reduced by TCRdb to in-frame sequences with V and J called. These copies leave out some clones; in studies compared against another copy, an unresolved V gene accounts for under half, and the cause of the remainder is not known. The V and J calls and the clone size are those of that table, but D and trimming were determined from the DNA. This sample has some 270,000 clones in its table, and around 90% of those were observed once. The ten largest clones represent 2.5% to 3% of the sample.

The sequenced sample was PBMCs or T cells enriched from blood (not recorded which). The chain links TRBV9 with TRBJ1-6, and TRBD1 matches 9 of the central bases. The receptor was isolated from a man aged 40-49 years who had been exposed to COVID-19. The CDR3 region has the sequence CASSATGQGNSPLHF. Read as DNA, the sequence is TGTGCCAGCAGCGCCACGGGACAGGGTAATTCACCCCTCCACTTT.